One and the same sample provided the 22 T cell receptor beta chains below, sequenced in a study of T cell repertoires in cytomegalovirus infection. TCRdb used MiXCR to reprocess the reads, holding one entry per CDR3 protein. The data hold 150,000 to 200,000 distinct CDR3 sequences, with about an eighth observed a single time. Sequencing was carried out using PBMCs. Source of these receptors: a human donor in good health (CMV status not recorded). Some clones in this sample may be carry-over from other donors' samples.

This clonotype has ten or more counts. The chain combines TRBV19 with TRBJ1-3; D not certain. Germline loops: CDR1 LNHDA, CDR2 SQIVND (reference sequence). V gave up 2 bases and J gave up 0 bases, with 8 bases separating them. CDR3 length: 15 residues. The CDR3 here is CASSIITNSGNTIYF. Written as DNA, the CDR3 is TGTGCCAGTAGTATAATCACAAACTCTGGAAACACCATATATTTT.

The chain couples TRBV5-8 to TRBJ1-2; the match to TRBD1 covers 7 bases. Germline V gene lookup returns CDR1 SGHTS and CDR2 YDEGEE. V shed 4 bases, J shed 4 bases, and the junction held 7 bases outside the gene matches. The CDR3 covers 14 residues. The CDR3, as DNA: TGTGCCAGCAGCCTTATTGCAGGGGGCTATGGCTACACCTTC. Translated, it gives CASSLIAGGYGYTF.

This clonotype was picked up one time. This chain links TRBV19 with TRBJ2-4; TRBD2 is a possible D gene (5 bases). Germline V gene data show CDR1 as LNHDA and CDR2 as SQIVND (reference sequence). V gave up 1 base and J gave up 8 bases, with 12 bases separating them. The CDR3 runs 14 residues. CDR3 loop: CASSIGSGVDIQYF. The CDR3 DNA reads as TGTGCCAGTAGTATAGGGTCCGGGGTGGACATTCAGTACTTC.

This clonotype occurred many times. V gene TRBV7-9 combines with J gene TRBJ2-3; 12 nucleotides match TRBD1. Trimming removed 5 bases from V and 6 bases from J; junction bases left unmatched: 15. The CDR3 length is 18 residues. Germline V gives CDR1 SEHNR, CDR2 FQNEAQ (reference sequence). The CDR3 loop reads CASSPPGQGAQVTDTQYF. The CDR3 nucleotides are TGTGCCAGCAGCCCTCCGGGACAGGGGGCGCAGGTGACCGATACGCAGTATTTT. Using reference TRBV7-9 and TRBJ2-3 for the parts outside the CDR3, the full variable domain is DTGVSQNPRHKITKRGQNVTFRCDPISEHNRLYWYRQTLGQGPEFLTYFQNEAQLEKSRLLSDRFSAERPKGSFSTLEIQRTEQGDSAMYLCASSPPGQGAQVTDTQYFGPGTRLTVL.

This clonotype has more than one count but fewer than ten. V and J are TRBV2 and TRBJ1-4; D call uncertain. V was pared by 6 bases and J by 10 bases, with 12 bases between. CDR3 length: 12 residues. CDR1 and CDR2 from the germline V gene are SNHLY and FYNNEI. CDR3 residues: CASSRYGRKLFF. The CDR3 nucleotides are TGTGCCAGCAGCCGCTATGGTCGAAAACTGTTTTTT. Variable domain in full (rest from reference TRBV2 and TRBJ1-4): EPEVTQTPSHQVTQMGQEVILRCVPISNHLYFYWYRQILGQKVEFLVSFYNNEISEKSEIFDDQFSVERPDGSNFTLKIRSTKLEDSAMYFCASSRYGRKLFFGSGTQLSVL.

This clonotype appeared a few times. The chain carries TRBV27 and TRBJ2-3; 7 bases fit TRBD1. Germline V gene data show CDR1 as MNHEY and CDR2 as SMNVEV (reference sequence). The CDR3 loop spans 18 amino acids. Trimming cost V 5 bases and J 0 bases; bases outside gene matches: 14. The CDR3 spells CASSPYPPGQRSTDTQYF. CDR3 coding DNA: TGTGCCAGCAGTCCTTATCCTCCGGGACAGAGGAGCACAGATACGCAGTATTTT.

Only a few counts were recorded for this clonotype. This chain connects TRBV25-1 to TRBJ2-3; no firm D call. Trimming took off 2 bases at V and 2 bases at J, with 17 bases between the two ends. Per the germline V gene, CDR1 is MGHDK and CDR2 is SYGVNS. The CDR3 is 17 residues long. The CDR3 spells CASSERPDVGNTDTQYF. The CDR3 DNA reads TGTGCCAGCAGTGAACGTCCCGACGTTGGGAACACAGATACGCAGTATTTT.

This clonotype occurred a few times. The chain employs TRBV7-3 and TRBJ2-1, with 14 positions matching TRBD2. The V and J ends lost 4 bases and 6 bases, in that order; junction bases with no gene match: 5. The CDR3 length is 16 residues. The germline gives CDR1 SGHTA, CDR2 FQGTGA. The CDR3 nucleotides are TGTGCCAGCAGCTCCCGAGGGACTAGCGGGAGCAATGAGCAGTTCTTC. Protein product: CASSSRGTSGSNEQFF.

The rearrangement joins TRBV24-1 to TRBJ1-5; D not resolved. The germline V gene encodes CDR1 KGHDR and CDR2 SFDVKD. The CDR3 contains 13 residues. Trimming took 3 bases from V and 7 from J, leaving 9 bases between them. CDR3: CATSDETGQPQHF. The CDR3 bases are TGTGCCACCAGTGATGAAACGGGGCAGCCCCAGCATTTT.

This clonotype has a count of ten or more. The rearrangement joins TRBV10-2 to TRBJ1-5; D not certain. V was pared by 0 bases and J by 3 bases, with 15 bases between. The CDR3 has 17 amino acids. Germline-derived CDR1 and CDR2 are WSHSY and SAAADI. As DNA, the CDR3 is TGCGCCAGCAGTGAGTCGAGTTGGAGGGCACCCAATCAGCCCCAGCATTTT. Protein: CASSESSWRAPNQPQHF.

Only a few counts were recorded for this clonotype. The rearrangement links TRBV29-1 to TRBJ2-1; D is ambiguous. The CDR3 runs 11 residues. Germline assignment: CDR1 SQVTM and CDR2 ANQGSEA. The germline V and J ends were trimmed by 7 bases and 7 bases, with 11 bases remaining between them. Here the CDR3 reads CSAVGRNEQFF. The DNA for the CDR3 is TGCAGCGCCGTCGGGCGAAATGAGCAGTTCTTC.

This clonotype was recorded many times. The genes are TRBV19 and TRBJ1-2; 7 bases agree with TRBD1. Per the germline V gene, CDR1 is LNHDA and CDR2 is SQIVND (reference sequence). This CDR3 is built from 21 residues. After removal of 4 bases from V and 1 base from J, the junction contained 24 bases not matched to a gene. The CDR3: CASSNNDHRGTYRGSNYGYTF. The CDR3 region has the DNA TGTGCCAGTAGTAATAACGACCATCGGGGAACCTACAGGGGCAGTAACTATGGCTACACCTTC.

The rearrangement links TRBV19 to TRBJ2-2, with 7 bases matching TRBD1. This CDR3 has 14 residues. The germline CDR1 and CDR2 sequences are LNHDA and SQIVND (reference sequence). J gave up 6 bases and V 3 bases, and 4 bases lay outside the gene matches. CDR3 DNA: TGTGCCAGTAGTATCAAGGGGGCGGCCGGGGAGCTGTTTTTT. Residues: CASSIKGAAGELFF.

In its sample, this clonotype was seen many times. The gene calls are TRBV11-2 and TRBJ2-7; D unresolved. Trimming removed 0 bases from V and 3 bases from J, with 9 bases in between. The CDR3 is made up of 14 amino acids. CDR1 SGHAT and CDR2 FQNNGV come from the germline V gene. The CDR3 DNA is TGTGCCAGCAGCTTAGACAGGAGATTCTACGAGCAGTACTTC. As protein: CASSLDRRFYEQYF.

The CDR3 is CASRRDGNTIYF. The CDR3 DNA reads TGTGCCAGTCGGAGGGATGGAAACACCATATATTTT. This chain links TRBV28 with TRBJ1-3; D unclear. Per germline, CDR1 MDHEN and CDR2 SYDVKM. Trimming left V 9 bases short and J 3 bases short, with 9 bases between. CDR3 size: 12 residues.

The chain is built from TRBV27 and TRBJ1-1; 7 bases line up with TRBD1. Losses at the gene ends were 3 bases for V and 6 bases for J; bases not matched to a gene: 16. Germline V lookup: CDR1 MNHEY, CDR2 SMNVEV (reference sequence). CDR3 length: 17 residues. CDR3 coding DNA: TGTGCCAGCAGTTTCGGGACAGACACCCGTTTGGCACCTGAAGCTTTCTTT. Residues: CASSFGTDTRLAPEAFF.

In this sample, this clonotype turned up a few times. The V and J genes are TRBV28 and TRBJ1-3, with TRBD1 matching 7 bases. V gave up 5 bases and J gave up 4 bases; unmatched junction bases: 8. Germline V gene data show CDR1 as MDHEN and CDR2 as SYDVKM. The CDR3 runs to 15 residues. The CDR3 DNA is TGTGCCAGCAGTCGGACAGGAAAGTGGGGAAACACCATATATTTT. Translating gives CASSRTGKWGNTIYF.

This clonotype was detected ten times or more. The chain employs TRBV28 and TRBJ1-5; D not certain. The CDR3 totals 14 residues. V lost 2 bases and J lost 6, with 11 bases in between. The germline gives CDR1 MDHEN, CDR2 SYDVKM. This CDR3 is CASSLGDSGQPQHF. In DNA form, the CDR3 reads TGTGCCAGCAGTTTAGGGGATTCGGGTCAGCCCCAGCATTTT.

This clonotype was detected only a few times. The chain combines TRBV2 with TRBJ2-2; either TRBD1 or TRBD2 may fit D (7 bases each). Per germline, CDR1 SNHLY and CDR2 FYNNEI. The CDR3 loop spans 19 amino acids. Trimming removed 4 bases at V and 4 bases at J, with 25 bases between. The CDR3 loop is CASSVTRGGRGYITGELFF. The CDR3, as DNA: TGTGCCAGCAGTGTCACAAGGGGGGGCAGGGGGTATATCACCGGGGAGCTGTTTTTT. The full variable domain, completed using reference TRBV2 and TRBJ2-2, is EPEVTQTPSHQVTQMGQEVILRCVPISNHLYFYWYRQILGQKVEFLVSFYNNEISEKSEIFDDQFSVERPDGSNFTLKIRSTKLEDSAMYFCASSVTRGGRGYITGELFFGEGSRLTVL.

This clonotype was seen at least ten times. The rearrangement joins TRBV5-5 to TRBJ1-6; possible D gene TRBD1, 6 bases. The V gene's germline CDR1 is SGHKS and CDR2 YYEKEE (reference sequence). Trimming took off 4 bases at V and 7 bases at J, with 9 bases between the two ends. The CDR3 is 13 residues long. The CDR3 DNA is TGTGCCAGCAGCAGGGGGGTAAATTCACCCCTCCACTTT. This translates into CASSRGVNSPLHF. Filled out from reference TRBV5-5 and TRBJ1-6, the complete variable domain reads DAGVTQSPTHLIKTRGQQVTLRCSPISGHKSVSWYQQVLGQGPQFIFQYYEKEERGRGNFPDRFSARQFPNYSSELNVNALLLGDSALYLCASSRGVNSPLHFGNGTRLTVT.

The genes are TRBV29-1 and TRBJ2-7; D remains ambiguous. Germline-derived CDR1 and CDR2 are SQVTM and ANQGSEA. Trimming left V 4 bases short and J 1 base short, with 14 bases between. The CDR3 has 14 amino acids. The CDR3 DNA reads TGCAGCGTTGTGTGGTCGTTCAAATCCTACGAGCAGTACTTC. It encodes CSVVWSFKSYEQYF.

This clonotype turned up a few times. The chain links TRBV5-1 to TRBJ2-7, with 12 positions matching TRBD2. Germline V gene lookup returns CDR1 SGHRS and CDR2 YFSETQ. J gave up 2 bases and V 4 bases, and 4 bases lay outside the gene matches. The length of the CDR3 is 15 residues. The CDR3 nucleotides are TGCGCCAGCAGCCCTCGGACTAGCGGGGCCTACGAGCAGTACTTC. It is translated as CASSPRTSGAYEQYF. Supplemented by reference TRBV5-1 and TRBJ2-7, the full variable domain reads KAGVTQTPRYLIKTRGQQVTLSCSPISGHRSVSWYQQTPGQGLQFLFEYFSETQRNKGNFPGRFSGRQFSNSRSEMNVSTLELGDSALYLCASSPRTSGAYEQYFGPGTRLTVT.